The subject of this entry is one T cell receptor beta chain. This entry is derived from a study of blood T cell repertoires in COVID-19. The overall study: T cells, B-cell-depleted T cells, or PBMCs provided the cDNA or gDNA that served as material.

J was trimmed by 6 bases and V by 3 bases; bases with no gene match: 4. Germline V CDR1 and CDR2: KGHSH, LQKENI. This CDR3 spans 13 amino acids. Per the original methods: Estimation of nucleated cell counts was performed using reference gene primer amplification. Using immunoSEQ multiplex PCR, the repertoire was profiled, and TCRdb retains in-frame clones only, with some absent. The V and J calls and clone size were taken over from that table, and D and trimming were inferred from the DNA. The sample has about 210,000 clones, 89% seen once. Source material: peripheral blood. The chain carries TRBV18 and TRBJ1-2; 7 nucleotides match TRBD1. The clonotype comes from a woman aged 40 to 49 with acute or convalescent COVID-19. As DNA, the CDR3 is TGTGCCAGCTCACCTCGACAGGGCGATGGCTACACCTTC. Its protein product is CASSPRQGDGYTF. Combining the CDR3 with reference TRBV18 and TRBJ1-2 gives the whole variable domain NAGVMQNPRHLVRRRGQEARLRCSPMKGHSHVYWYRQLPEEGLKFMVYLQKENIIDESGMPKERFSAEFPKEGPSILRIQQVVRGDSAAYFCASSPRQGDGYTFGSGTRLTVV.